The T cell receptor (beta chain) described here comes from a study of cytomegalovirus exposure and HLA in healthy donors (dated by TCRdb to about 2017). Notes on the research overall: An earlier analysis of several hundred of the donors reported roughly 270 Gb of sequence data and 100 million to 140 million unique TCR beta sequences from about 180 million T cells. Roughly 320 gigabases of sequencing data and around 88 million unique TCR sequences made up an early release that covered 500 to 700 HLA-typed donors. The genetic ancestry cluster associated with self-reported Caucasian donors included over 65% of the 398 genotyped donors. The aim of the study was to test whether cataloging public T cell receptors could identify signatures of past pathogen exposure. The study profiled the T cell repertoires of some 610 subjects by immunosequencing and related them to cytomegalovirus serostatus. A separate validation cohort of 100 to 150 different subjects was used in addition to the approximately 700-subject first cohort. High-throughput TCR immunosequencing, statistical association of individual TCRs with disease status, and machine learning were combined to predict cytomegalovirus infection status. To study patterns of TCR occurrence, a later analysis re-analyzed previously published TCR beta repertoires from around 700 donors and added high-resolution HLA genotyping. In the later analysis, no new phenotypic data were used to find candidate immune exposures; instead, reliance was placed on TCR beta sequences and their occurrence across donors. In an earlier analysis of a few hundred of the donors, high-throughput TCR beta sequencing was used to judge whether each TCR beta V gene segment behaved as functional or pseudogenic. Donor age, sex, ethnicity and CMV serostatus were collected together with the repertoire data. A later genetic analysis used genome-wide SNP genotypes for about three fifths of the 666 donors, treating that subset as a discovery cohort. Every discovery cohort repertoire had been produced on one sequencing platform. HLA typing included class I and class II loci at four-digit resolution. The number of donors typed differed by locus, with roughly 620-630 for A, B, C, DRB1 and DQB1, roughly 550 for DQA1, approximately 580 for DPA1, and some 450 for DPB1. A few DR-DQ haplotypes were handled as single units for association and clustering because linkage in the cohort was strong. Among roughly 400 genotyped donors of the cohort, an average of approximately 240,000 unique TCR beta nucleotide sequences were sequenced per donor, approximately 20% of them non-productive.

Based on the germline V gene (reference sequence), the CDR1 and CDR2 sequences are SEHNR and FQNEAQ. The CDR3 runs 14 amino acids, cysteine and phenylalanine included. The sequence is cut down to CDR3 DNA, 42 bases in frame from base 1. At the junction V is shortened by 7 bases and J by 7 bases; bases outside the gene matches: 6. Broader findings and caveats from the paper: Compared with equally common non-associated chains, HLA-associated TCR beta chains in a later analysis were more clonally expanded and had lower generation probabilities. According to the authors, the approach could potentially be generalized to other disease states and immunological phenotypes. Because some donors lacked HLA typing at each locus, the association tests relied only on the typed subset. A total of roughly 160 TCR beta chains were listed by the study as associated with cytomegalovirus. A later analysis reported that several top co-occurrence clusters appeared linked to parvovirus B19, influenza, CMV and Epstein-Barr virus. Linkage disequilibrium might explain the correlated functional status among segregating V segments, but an unknown experimental factor could not be ruled out. In an earlier analysis of about 600 of the donors, most TCR beta V segments appeared in productive rearrangements about 87% or about 30% of the time, broadly matching IMGT annotations. A later genetic analysis reported fewer N-insertions in productive TCRs among donors in an Asian-associated ancestry cluster than the approximately 670-donor mean. Roughly uniform sequencing depth across donors was assumed in presence/absence analyses, although this assumption may not hold. The sequencing pipeline was judged likely to have produced a cluster of highly shared sequence variants as a technical artifact. A later genetic analysis associated a missense DCLRE1C variant with V-gene and J-gene trimming of TCR beta chains, and an independent cohort replicated the association. Strong co-occurrence of HLA alleles, especially DR and DQ, made assigning TCR associations to individual alleles difficult. The cohort was sequenced for TCR beta chains only, and without alpha or paired-chain data the features that could be detected were limited. Because the 87-base-pair reads could not distinguish some IMGT-functional V segments, including TRBV6-2 and TRBV6-3, those segments were excluded. In a later analysis, over 15,000 TCR beta sequences were associated with specific HLA alleles at a false discovery rate of 0.05. A few of the identified cytomegalovirus-associated TCR beta chains were confirmed in vitro to be specific for cytomegalovirus antigens. A later analysis found that TCR association rates varied across HLA loci, with DRB1 alleles showing the most associated TCRs and HLA-C alleles the fewest. The only immune exposure information available for the cohort was CMV serostatus. The classifier was reported to diagnose cytomegalovirus status with high specificity and sensitivity in both the original cohort and the validation cohort. A further reported finding was that TCR beta sequences accurately predicted the HLA-A and HLA-B alleles for most subjects in the first cohort. While some public TCRs were present in many individuals, most TCR sequences turned up only very rarely across donors. According to a later analysis, most CMV-associated TCR beta chains appeared to be HLA-restricted, and the HLA associations seemed to be driven largely by CMV exposure. Because counts were too low, seventeen rarely observed V segments, including chromosome 9 orphons, were excluded from the earlier analysis of under 650 of the donors.

Library preparation used the immunoSEQ multiplex PCR assay. The multiplex PCR relied on a mix of 60 forward primers for TCR Vbeta segments and 13 reverse primers for TCR Jbeta segments. A multiplex PCR assay on genomic DNA amplified the CDR3 region of rearranged TCR beta genes. The amplified TCR beta libraries were sequenced on the Illumina HiSeq System as 87-base-pair reads. In the original analysis: Across the 700 or so repertoires, a later analysis counted 80 million or so unique TCR beta chains, roughly 11 million of which were shared by at least two donors. Raw reads were error-corrected and collapsed into unique sequences with a nearest-neighbor algorithm that merged closely related sequences to remove PCR and sequencing errors. Alignment of CDR3 sequences to IMGT reference sequences was used to assign V, D and J gene segments. For a sequence to be retained, a match of at least six nucleotides was required to both a V gene segment and a J gene segment. Rearrangements were classified as productive when the CDR3 lacked stop codons and remained in frame with V and J, and all other rearrangements were classified as non-productive. CDR3 was defined according to IMGT convention as the region running from the second conserved V-encoded cysteine to the conserved J-encoded phenylalanine. The earlier analysis of about 570 of the donors excluded any sequence lacking an unambiguous match to a single V gene segment. An earlier analysis of some 610 of the donors called V segments functional above 56.7% productive rearrangements and segregating when the between-donor standard deviation exceeded 5%. A statistical classification framework was developed to diagnose cytomegalovirus status using the catalog of TCR beta chain sequences. V and J gene assignment, in a later analysis, came from comparing TCR nucleotide sequences with IMGT/GENE-DB human TR gene sequences. Using the TCRdist pipeline, a later analysis assigned CDR3 sequences along with most-parsimonious VDJ recombination scenarios. In a later analysis, every TCR beta chain was defined by the combination of its CDR3 amino acid sequence and its V-gene family, and reads without a unique V-gene family were dropped. To address suspected cross-contamination and a sequencing artifact, a later analysis removed roughly 640 highly shared, low-generation-probability nucleotide sequences. A later analysis calculated a clonal expansion index for each public chain from normalized within-repertoire ranks of inferred template counts. A later analysis computed generation probabilities with a VDJ recombination model fitted to out-of-frame rearrangements, and checked the results against IGoR. In a later analysis, hypergeometric tests were used to score TCR-TCR, TCR-HLA and TCR-CMV co-occurrence, with a repertoire-size bias correction applied to TCR pairs. False discovery rates were estimated in a later analysis by permuting HLA or CMV assignments 20 times. In a later analysis, co-occurring TCRs were grouped with DBSCAN, and TCRdist sequence similarity was added when clustering was performed within HLA-allele-positive subsets. Repertoires with fewer than 30,000 or more than 120,000 public chains were left out of co-occurrence clustering, as were about 5 repertoires with anomalous nucleotide sharing. The table was pulled from immuneACCESS by TCRdb, which kept in-frame rearrangements only. Such tables lose some clones; where checked, under half of the loss comes from unresolved V genes, and the rest has no known cause. The V and J calls and clone size were taken over from that table, and D and trimming were inferred from the DNA. The sample has over 100,000 clones on record, over 9% of them singletons. Around 5.9% of the sample lies in the top ten.

On this clone: What this receptor recognizes is not known. Base quality data are lacking; no much larger clone is found one base away.

The cohort consisted of some 730 healthy bone marrow donors. Cohort members were all nominally healthy when sampled, although unrecorded immune exposures were likely present. The donor was CMV seropositive and belonged to the group of 270 or so seropositive cohort members. Every donor gave a peripheral blood sample, and the peripheral blood mononuclear cells from that sample were used for TCR beta sequencing. The Qiagen DNeasy Blood Extraction Kit was used to extract genomic DNA from the blood cell samples. The chain employs TRBV7-9 and TRBJ1-4; 10 central bases correspond to TRBD1. The TCR sequence derives from a man aged 35 to 55 in good health and CMV-seropositive. What was sequenced was PBMCs. The CDR3 protein is CASTPGQGTEKLFF. DNA sequence: TGTGCCAGCACCCCGGGACAGGGGACTGAAAAACTGTTTTTT.